This TCR beta chain was documented in a study of metastatic and nonmetastatic thyroid tumors. Study-level background: Repertoire comparison spanned blood and tumor or nodule tissue of malignant and benign thyroid patients.

Ten or more counts support this clone. Ahead of thyroid surgery, no patient had received treatment of any kind. CDR1 and CDR2 from the germline V gene are SEHNR and FQNEAQ (reference sequence). V shed 3 bases and J 1 base; nucleotides not matched to a gene: 3. The CDR3 has 15 residues. Per the authors' pipeline: It was from CDR3 differences across clinicopathological groups that a distant-metastasis classifier for papillary thyroid cancer was built. MiXCR re-clonotyped the PCR reads for TCRdb. The V and J calls were not made by the authors but by TCRdb's processing. The sample yields around 30,000 clones, over 15% seen once.

This receptor was obtained from a female donor with papillary thyroid cancer or a benign thyroid nodule (not recorded which). Some clones in this sample may be carry-over from other donors' samples. The sample taken for sequencing was blood. The chain combines TRBV7-9 with TRBJ2-3; the match to TRBD1 covers 8 bases. The CDR3: CASSFDRGRTDTQYF. CDR3 coding DNA: TGTGCCAGCAGCTTTGACAGGGGCCGCACAGATACGCAGTATTTT.